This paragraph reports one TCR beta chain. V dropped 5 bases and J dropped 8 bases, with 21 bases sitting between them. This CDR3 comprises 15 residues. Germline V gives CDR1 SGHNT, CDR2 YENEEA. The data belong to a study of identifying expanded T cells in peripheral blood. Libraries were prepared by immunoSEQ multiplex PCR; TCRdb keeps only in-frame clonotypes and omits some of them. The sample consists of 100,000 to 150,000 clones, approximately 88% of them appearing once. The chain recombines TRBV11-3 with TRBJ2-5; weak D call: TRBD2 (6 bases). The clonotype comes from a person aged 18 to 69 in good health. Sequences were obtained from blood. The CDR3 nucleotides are TGTGCCAGCAGCACACGGGACTCCTCGCGGTCCACCCAGTACTTC. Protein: CASSTRDSSRSTQYF.